This T cell receptor (beta chain) came from a study of blood T cell repertoires in COVID-19. CDR3 length: 12 residues. V was cut by 3 bases and J by 9 bases, with 12 bases left in between. The germline V gene encodes CDR1 SGDLS and CDR2 YYNGEE. The method was immunoSEQ multiplex PCR; TCRdb's version includes in-frame clones alone and lacks a portion of them. Of roughly 300,000 clones listed, approximately 85% are singletons. The chain carries TRBV9 and TRBJ1-2; TRBD1 might be the D (5 bases). The receptor was isolated from a man between 18 and 29 years old with active or convalescent COVID-19. Sequences were obtained from peripheral blood. DNA of the CDR3: TGTGCCAGCAGCGATAAACAGGATTGCTACACCTTC. This translates into CASSDKQDCYTF.